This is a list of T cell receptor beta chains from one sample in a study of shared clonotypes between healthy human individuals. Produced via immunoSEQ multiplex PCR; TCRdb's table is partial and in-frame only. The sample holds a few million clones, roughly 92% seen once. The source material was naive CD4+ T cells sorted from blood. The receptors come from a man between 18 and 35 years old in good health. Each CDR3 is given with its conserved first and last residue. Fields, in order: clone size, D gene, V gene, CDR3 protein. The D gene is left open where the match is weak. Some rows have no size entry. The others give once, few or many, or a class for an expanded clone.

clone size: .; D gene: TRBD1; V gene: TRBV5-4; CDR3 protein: CASSPLRQGGNTGELFF
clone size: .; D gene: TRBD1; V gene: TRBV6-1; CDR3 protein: CASSGTGVMVYSNQPQHF
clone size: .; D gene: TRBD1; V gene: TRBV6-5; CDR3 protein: CASSYLTGEETQYF
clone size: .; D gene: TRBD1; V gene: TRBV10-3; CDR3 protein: CAISEGQGFGYTF
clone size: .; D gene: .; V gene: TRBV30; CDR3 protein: CAWKPGPGGTEAFF
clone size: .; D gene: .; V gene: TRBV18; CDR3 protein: CASSLGADNEQFF
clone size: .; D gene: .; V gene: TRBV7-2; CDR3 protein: CASSLASGQNYGYTF
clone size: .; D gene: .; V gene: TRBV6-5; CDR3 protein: CASSQNTGELFF
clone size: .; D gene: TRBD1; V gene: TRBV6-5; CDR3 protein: CASSSDRERGSPLHF
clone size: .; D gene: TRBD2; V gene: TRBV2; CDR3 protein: CASRLLAGGHTGELFF
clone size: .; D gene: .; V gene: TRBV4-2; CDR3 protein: CASSPRTTSYNSPLHF
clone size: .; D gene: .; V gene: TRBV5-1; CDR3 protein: CASSLVSAGQQFF
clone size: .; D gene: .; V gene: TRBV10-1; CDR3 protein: CASSGPTYEQYF
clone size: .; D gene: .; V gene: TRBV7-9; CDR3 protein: CASSPLRLSSYNEQFF
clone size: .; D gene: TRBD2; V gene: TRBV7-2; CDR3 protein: CASSGTGTSFDTGELFF
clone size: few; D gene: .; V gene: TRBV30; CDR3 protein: CAWSVLGKGYGYTF
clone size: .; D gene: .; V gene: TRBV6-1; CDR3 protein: CASSEARGNRAYEQYF
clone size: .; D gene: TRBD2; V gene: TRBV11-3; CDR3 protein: CASSRGGGTIEQYF
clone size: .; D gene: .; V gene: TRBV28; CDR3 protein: CASSGGTLGYYGYTF
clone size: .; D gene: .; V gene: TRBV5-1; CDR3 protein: CASSAGQSYEQYF
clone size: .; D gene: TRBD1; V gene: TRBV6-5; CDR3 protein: CASSYNVRGLTEAFF
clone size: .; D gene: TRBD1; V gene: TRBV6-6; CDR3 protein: CATLGQARNSPLHF
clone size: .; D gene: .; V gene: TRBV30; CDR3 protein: CAWSNRGTEGYTF
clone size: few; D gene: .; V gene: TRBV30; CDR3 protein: CAWSPAGVGGYTF
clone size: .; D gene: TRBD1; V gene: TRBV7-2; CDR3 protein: CASSLAGTGWADTQYF
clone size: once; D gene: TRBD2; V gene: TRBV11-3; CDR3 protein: CASSLVAGGYQETQYF
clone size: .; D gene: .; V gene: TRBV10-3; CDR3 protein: CAISSAGQKSGNTIYF
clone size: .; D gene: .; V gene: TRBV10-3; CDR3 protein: CAIRKGTEAFF
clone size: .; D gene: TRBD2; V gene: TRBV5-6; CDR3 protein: CASSFAGGPYNEQFF
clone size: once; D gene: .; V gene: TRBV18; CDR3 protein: CASSELGADTQYF
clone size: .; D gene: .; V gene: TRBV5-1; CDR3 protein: CASSLGRSRANTGELFF
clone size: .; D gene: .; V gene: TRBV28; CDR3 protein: CASSSFPPAPGTEAFF
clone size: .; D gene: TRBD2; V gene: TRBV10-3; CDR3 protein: CAIRPGLEGHEQFF
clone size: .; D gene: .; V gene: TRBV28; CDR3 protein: CASSLPTGTYEQYF
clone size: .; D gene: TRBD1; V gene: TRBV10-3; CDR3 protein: CASSGQGAVYGYTF
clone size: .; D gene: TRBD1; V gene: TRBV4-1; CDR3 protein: CASSQGRARGLLEKLFF
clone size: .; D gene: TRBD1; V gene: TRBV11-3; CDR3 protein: CASSPGDRGQETQYF
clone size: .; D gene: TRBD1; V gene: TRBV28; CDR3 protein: CASSLRGGQDTQYF
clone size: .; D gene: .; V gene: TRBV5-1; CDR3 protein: CASNRDTLNYGYTF
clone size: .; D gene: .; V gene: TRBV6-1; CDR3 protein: CASSENRGGNEQYF
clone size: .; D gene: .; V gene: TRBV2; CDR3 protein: CASHREWNTEAFF
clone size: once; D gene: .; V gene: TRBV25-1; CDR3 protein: CASSEGGLGETQYF
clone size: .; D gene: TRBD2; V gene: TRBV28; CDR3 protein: CATRTSGGAETQYF
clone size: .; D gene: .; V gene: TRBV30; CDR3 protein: CAWSVPGFGQYF
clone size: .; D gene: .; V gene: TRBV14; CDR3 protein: CASSQVGVRSPPHF